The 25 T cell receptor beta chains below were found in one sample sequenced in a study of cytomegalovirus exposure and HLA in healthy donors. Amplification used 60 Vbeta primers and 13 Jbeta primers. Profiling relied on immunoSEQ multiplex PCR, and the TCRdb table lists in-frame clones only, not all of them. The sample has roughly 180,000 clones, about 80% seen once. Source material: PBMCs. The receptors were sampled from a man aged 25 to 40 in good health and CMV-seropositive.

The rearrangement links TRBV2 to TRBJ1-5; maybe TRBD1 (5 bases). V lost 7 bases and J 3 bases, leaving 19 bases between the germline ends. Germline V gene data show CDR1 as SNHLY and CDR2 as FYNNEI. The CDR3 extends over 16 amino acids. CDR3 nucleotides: TGTGCCAGCAAGGAACAGGCCCCGGTGGACAATCAGCCCCAGCATTTT. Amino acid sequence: CASKEQAPVDNQPQHF.

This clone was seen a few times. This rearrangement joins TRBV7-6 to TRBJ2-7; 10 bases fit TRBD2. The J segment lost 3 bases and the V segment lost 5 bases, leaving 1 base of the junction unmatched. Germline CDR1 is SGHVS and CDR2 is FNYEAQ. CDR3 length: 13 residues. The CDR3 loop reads CASSASGSYEQYF. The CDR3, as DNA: TGTGCCAGCAGCGCTAGCGGGAGCTACGAGCAGTACTTC.

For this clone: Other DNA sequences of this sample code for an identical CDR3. The CDR3 DNA reads as TGTGCCAGCAGTTACGGGCAGAACACTGAAGCTTTCTTT. Translation: CASSYGQNTEAFF. This chain connects TRBV6-5 to TRBJ1-1; D remains unclear. The CDR3 is 13 amino acids. V was clipped by 2 bases and J by 1 base, with 5 bases between them. CDR1 MNHEY and CDR2 SVGAGI come from the germline V gene.

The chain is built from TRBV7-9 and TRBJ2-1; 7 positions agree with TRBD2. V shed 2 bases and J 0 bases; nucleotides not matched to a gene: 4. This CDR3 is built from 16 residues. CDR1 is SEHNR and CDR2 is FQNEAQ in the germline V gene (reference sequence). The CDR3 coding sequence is TGTGCCAGCAGCTTACCTAGCGGAGTCTCCTACAATGAGCAGTTCTTC. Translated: CASSLPSGVSYNEQFF.

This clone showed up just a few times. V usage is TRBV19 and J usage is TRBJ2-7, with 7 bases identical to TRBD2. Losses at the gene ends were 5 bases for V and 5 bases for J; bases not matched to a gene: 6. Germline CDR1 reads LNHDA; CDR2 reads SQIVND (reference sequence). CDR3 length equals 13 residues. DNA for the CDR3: TGTGCCAGTAGTCGACAGCGGGGCGACGAGCAGTACTTC. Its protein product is CASSRQRGDEQYF.

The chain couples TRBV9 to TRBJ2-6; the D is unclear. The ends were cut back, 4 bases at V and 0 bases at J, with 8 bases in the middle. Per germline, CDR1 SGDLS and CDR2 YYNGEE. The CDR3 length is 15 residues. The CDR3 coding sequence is TGTGCCAGCAGCCCCAGATACTCTGGGGCCAACGTCCTGACTTTC. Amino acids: CASSPRYSGANVLTF.

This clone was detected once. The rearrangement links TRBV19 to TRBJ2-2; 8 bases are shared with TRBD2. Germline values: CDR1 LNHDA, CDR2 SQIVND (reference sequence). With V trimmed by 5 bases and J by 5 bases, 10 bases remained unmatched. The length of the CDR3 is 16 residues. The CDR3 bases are TGTGCCAGTAGTGATACGGGAGGGCGAAGAACCGGGGAGCTGTTTTTT. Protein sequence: CASSDTGGRRTGELFF.

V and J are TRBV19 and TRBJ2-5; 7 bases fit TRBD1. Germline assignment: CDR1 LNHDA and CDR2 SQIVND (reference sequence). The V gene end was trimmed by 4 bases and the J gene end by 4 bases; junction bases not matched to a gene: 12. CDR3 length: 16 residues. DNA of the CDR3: TGTGCCAGTAGTAGCAAACCCCTGGGACAGCGAGAGACCCAGTACTTC. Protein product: CASSSKPLGQRETQYF.

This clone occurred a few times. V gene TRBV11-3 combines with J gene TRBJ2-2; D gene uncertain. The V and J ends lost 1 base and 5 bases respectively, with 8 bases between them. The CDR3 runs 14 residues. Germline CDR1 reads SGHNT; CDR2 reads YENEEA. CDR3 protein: CASSLGEVTGELFF. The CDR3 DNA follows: TGTGCCAGCAGCTTAGGCGAGGTTACCGGGGAGCTGTTTTTT.

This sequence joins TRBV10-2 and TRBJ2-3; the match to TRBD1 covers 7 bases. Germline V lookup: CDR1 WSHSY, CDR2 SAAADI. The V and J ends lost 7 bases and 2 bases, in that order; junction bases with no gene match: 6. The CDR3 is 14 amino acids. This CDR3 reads CASTPGQPTDTQYF. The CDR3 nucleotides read TGCGCCAGCACCCCGGGACAGCCCACAGATACGCAGTATTTT.

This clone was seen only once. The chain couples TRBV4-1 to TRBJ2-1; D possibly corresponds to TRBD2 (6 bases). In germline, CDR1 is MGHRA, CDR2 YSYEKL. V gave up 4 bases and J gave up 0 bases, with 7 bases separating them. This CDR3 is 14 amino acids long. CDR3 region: CASSRLVSYNEQFF. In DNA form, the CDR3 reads TGCGCCAGCAGCCGACTAGTCTCCTACAATGAGCAGTTCTTC.

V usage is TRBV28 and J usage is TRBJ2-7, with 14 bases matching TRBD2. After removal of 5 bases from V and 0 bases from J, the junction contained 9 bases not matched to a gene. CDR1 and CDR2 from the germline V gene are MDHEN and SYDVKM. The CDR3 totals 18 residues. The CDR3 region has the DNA TGTGCCAGCAGTGTTGGACTAGCGGGAGGACATTTCTCCTACGAGCAGTACTTC. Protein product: CASSVGLAGGHFSYEQYF. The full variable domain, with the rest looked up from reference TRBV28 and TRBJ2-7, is DVKVTQSSRYLVKRTGEKVFLECVQDMDHENMFWYRQDPGLGLRLIYFSYDVKMKEKGDIPEGYSVSREKKERFSLILESASTNQTSMYLCASSVGLAGGHFSYEQYFGPGTRLTVT.

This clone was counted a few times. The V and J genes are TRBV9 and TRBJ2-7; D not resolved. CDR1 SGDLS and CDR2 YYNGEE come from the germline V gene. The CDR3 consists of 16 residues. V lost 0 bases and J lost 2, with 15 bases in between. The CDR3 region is CASSVGSTPNTYEQYF. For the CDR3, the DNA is TGTGCCAGCAGCGTAGGTTCGACACCTAATACCTACGAGCAGTACTTC.

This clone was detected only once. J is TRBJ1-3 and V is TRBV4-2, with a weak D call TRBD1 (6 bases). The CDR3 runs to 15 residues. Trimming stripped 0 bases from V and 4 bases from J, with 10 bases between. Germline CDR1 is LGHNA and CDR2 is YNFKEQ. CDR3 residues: CASSQEGAAGNTIYF. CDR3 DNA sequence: TGTGCCAGCAGCCAAGAGGGGGCAGCAGGAAACACCATATATTTT.

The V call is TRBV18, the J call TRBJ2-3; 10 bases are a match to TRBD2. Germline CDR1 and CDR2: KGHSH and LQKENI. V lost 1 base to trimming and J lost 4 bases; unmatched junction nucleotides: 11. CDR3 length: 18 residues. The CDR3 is CASSPLLAGDLGADTQYF. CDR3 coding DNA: TGTGCCAGCTCACCACTCCTAGCGGGGGATCTAGGCGCAGATACGCAGTATTTT.

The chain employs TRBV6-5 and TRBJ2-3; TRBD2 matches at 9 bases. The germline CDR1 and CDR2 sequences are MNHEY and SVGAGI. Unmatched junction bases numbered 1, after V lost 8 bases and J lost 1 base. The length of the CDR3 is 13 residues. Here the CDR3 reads CASRTSGTDTQYF. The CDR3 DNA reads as TGTGCCAGCCGGACTAGCGGCACAGATACGCAGTATTTT.

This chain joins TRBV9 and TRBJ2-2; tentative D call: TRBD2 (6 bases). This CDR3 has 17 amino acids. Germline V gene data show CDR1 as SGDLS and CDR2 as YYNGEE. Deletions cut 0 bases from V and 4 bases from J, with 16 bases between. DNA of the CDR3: TGTGCCAGCAGCGTAGGGATTGGGGGGTCTGTCACCGGGGAGCTGTTTTTT. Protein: CASSVGIGGSVTGELFF.

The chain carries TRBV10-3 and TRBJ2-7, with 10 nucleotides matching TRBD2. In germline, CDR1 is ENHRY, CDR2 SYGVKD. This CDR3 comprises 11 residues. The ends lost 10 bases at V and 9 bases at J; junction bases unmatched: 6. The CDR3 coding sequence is TGTGCCACCAGCGGGGGGGGAAGGCAGTACTTC. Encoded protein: CATSGGGRQYF.

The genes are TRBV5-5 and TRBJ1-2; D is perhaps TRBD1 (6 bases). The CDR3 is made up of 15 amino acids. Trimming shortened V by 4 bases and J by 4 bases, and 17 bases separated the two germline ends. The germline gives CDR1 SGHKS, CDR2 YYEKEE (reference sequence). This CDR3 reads CASSPTPQGTYGYTF. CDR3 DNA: TGTGCCAGCAGCCCGACACCTCAGGGGACCTATGGCTACACCTTC.

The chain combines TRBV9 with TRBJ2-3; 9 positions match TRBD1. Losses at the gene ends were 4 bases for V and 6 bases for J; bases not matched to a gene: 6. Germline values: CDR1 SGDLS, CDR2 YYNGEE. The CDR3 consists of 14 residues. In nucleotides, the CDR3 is TGTGCCAGCAGCCGGGACAGGGATATTGATACGCAGTATTTT. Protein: CASSRDRDIDTQYF. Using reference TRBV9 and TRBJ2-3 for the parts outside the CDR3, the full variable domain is DSGVTQTPKHLITATGQRVTLRCSPRSGDLSVYWYQQSLDQGLQFLIQYYNGEERAKGNILERFSAQQFPDLHSELNLSSLELGDSALYFCASSRDRDIDTQYFGPGTRLTVL.

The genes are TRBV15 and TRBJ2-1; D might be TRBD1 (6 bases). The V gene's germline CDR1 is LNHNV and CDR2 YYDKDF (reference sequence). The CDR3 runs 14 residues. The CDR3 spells CVTSGQRHTNEQFF. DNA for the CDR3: TGTGTCACAAGCGGACAGCGGCATACGAATGAGCAGTTCTTC.

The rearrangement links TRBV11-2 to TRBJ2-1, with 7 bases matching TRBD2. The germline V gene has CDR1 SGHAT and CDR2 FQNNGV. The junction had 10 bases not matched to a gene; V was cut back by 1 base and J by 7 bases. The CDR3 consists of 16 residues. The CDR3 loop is CASSLVGWREINEQFF. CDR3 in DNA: TGTGCCAGCAGCTTAGTTGGCTGGCGGGAGATAAATGAGCAGTTCTTC.

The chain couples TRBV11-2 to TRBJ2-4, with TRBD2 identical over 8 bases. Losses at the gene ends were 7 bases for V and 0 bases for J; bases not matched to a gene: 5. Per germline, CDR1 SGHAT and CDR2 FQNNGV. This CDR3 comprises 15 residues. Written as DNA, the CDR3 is TGTGCCAGCACCGGGAGGGCTGGAGCCAAAAACATTCAGTACTTC. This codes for CASTGRAGAKNIQYF.

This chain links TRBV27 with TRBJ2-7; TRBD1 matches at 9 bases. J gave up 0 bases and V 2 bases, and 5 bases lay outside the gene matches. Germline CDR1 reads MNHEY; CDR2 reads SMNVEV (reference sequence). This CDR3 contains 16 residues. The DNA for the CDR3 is TGTGCCAGCAGTTTACGTGGGACAGGGACCTCCTACGAGCAGTACTTC. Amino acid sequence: CASSLRGTGTSYEQYF.

CDR3 amino acids: CASETPLGEDQETQYF. The CDR3 nucleotides read TGTGCCAGCGAAACCCCACTGGGAGAAGACCAAGAGACCCAGTACTTC. The genes are TRBV7-2 and TRBJ2-5, with D tentatively TRBD2 (5 bases). This CDR3 is 16 amino acids long. CDR1 and CDR2 from the germline V gene are SGHTA and FQGNSA. V was shortened by 8 bases and J by 0 bases, with 19 bases between the two germline ends.